This TCR beta chain originates from a study of blood T cell repertoires in COVID-19. Germline assignment: CDR1 LGHNA and CDR2 YSLEER. The CDR3 runs to 16 residues. J was trimmed by 3 bases and V by 0 bases; bases with no gene match: 7. This clone was picked up a small number of times. Seattle patients were enrolled during active infection and followed longitudinally. In the original processing: Nucleated cell counts were estimated from reference gene primer amplification. Generated by immunoSEQ multiplex PCR, the TCRdb table keeps only in-frame clones and is missing some. The V and J calls and the clone size are those of that table, but D and trimming were determined from the DNA. The sample gives fewer than 400,000 clones, roughly 89% of which show up once; about 2% is in the top ten.

The sample taken for sequencing was peripheral blood. The chain couples TRBV4-3 to TRBJ2-7, with 8 bases lining up with TRBD1. The source is a woman in her 30s with COVID-19, enrolled during active disease. CDR3 in amino acids: CASSQEYGTGGYEQYF. The CDR3 bases are TGCGCCAGCAGCCAAGAATACGGTACAGGGGGCTACGAGCAGTACTTC.